This TCR beta chain is from a study of T cell responses to AZD1222 COVID-19 vaccine. General observations from the study: Donors were chiefly white British, with a greater number of females, and clonal diversity was perhaps underestimated. Spike-spanning, vaccine-associated CD4 TCRs were dominant at 160-218 and 743-854.

The repertoire was sequenced with immunoSEQ multiplex PCR; TCRdb's copy has only in-frame clones and lacks some. Of some 180,000 clones in the sample, approximately 93% were seen once. Researchers grouped second doses given at about 4 or about 12 weeks into one pool. Concerning this clone: Its target is not known.

The CDR3 has 16 residues. Trimming took 5 bases from V and 0 from J, leaving 16 bases between them. In germline, CDR1 is SGHVS, CDR2 FNYEAQ. Sequenced material: peripheral blood, taken 28 days after the second AZD1222 dose. The J gene is TRBJ1-2, the V gene TRBV7-6; D might be TRBD1 (5 bases). This clonotype was sampled from an adult who received the AZD1222 COVID-19 vaccine. CDR3 loop: CASSQAGGHSNYGYTF. The DNA of the CDR3 is TGTGCCAGCAGCCAAGCGGGAGGACATTCTAACTATGGCTACACCTTC.